The present T cell receptor beta chain was sequenced within a study of graft-versus-host responses after intestinal transplantation. With regard to this clone: Its antigen is not identified.

This CDR3 is 14 amino acids long. Trimming took 4 bases from V and 8 from J, leaving 13 bases between them. Germline V gives CDR1 SGDLS, CDR2 YYNGEE. Method: immunoSEQ multiplex PCR; TCRdb's copy keeps in-frame clones and lacks some. The data contain 25,000 to 35,000 clones, about four fifths of them singletons. V gene TRBV9 combines with J gene TRBJ1-6, with a weak D call TRBD1 (5 bases). The source is a human donor who received an intestinal transplant. The input for sequencing was unstimulated CD8+ T cells sorted from spleen or lymph node cells, taken before intestinal transplant. As DNA, the CDR3 is TGTGCCAGCAGCACCACCTCAGGGTATTCACCCCTCCACTTT. It is translated as CASSTTSGYSPLHF.